The rows below give T cell receptor beta chains drawn from one sample of a study of OX40 agonist ivuxolimab in advanced cancers. The table came from immunoSEQ multiplex PCR; TCRdb's copy has only in-frame clones and leaves some out. Among approximately 13,000 clones listed, about 75% were seen once. This specimen consisted of CD4+ or CD8+ T cells sorted from blood, obtained in a trial of the OX40 agonist ivuxolimab. These receptors all come from an adult with an advanced solid tumor such as melanoma, head and neck, liver or kidney cancer. Each CDR3 is given with its conserved first and last residue. A D gene is named only where the DNA matches it firmly. The size of a clone is reported for some rows only, either as once, few or many, or as a class for expanded clones.

clone size: few; D gene: .; J gene: TRBJ2-3; V gene: TRBV7-9; CDR3 DNA: TGTGCCAGCAGCTTTTCGCCGGGGGGCACAGATACGCAGTATTTT; CDR3 protein: CASSFSPGGTDTQYF
clone size: .; D gene: .; J gene: TRBJ1-2; V gene: TRBV5-4; CDR3 DNA: TGTGCCAGCAGCAGGCTTTGGTCGGGGAGTGGGAGGGATGGCTACACCTTC; CDR3 protein: CASSRLWSGSGRDGYTF
clone size: .; D gene: TRBD2; J gene: TRBJ2-3; V gene: TRBV7-3; CDR3 DNA: TGTGCCAGCAGCTTAGGGACTATAATGACAGATACGCAGTATTTT; CDR3 protein: CASSLGTIMTDTQYF
clone size: .; D gene: TRBD2; J gene: TRBJ2-7; V gene: TRBV11-2; CDR3 DNA: TGTGCCAGCAGCTATAGCGGGGGGGCGTACGAGCAGTACTTC; CDR3 protein: CASSYSGGAYEQYF
clone size: .; D gene: .; J gene: TRBJ1-4; V gene: TRBV5-6; CDR3 DNA: TGTGCCAGCAGCTTGGGGAGAGATGAAAAACTGTTTTTT; CDR3 protein: CASSLGRDEKLFF
clone size: large; D gene: .; J gene: TRBJ1-2; V gene: TRBV5-4; CDR3 DNA: TGTGCCAGCAGCTTGGCCGCGGGGGCCCATGGCTACACCTTC; CDR3 protein: CASSLAAGAHGYTF
clone size: .; D gene: .; J gene: TRBJ2-7; V gene: TRBV9; CDR3 DNA: TGTGCCAGCAGCGTAGGGTTCAGCGAGCAGTACTTC; CDR3 protein: CASSVGFSEQYF
clone size: .; D gene: TRBD2; J gene: TRBJ2-1; V gene: TRBV7-2; CDR3 DNA: TGTGCCAGCAGCCCTGGACTAGCGGGGGGGCCATTTCACAATGAGCAGTTCTTC; CDR3 protein: CASSPGLAGGPFHNEQFF
clone size: .; D gene: TRBD1; J gene: TRBJ1-5; V gene: TRBV19; CDR3 DNA: TGTGCCAGTGTATTGGGGACAGGGGCGAATCAGCCCCAGCATTTT; CDR3 protein: CASVLGTGANQPQHF
clone size: .; D gene: .; J gene: TRBJ2-5; V gene: TRBV16; CDR3 DNA: TGTGCCAGCAGCCTTTCGGAGACCCAGTACTTC; CDR3 protein: CASSLSETQYF